This T cell receptor (beta chain) is drawn from a study of shared clonotypes between healthy human individuals. TCRdb's table, derived via immunoSEQ multiplex PCR, lists solely in-frame clones and lacks some. The table includes 2,500,000 or so clones, approximately 93% detected once. Study-wide points: Clonotype sharing among donors was thought likely to change with sequencing depth.

CDR3 length equals 13 residues. Germline V gene lookup returns CDR1 MNHNY and CDR2 SVGAGI (reference sequence). Trimming took 6 bases from V and 1 from J; bases not matched to a gene: 2. Regarding this clone: Its target is not known.

A split of CD4+ cells into CD45RA+ naive and CD45RA-negative memory subsets was performed. The receptor's source is a man younger than 35 in good health. Some clones in this sample may be carry-over from other donors' samples. The source material was naive CD4+ T cells from PBMCs. Specified subset: CD45RA+ positively selected. V gene TRBV6-6 combines with J gene TRBJ1-2; TRBD1 matches at 7 bases. CDR3 in DNA: TGTGCCAGCAGCAACAGGGGTAACTATGGCTACACCTTC. This encodes CASSNRGNYGYTF.